Listed below are T cell receptor beta chains from one sample, sequenced in a study of cytomegalovirus exposure and HLA in healthy donors. TCRdb's copy holds only in-frame clones and misses some; the assay was immunoSEQ multiplex PCR. This table holds about 140,000 clones, around 84% found once. Sequencing was performed on PBMCs. Receptors were obtained from a middle-aged man in good health and CMV-seronegative. Each CDR3 is given with its conserved first and last residue. Each record gives: CDR3 length, clone size, J gene, D gene, V gene, CDR3 protein, CDR3 DNA. D genes are given only for firm matches. Some rows mark clone size as missing; the rest say once, few, many or name a class of expanded clone.

cdr3_length: 13
clone_size: NA
j_call: TRBJ1-1
d_call: NA
v_call: TRBV19
cdr3_aa: CASSGHLGTEAFF
cdr3_nt: TGTGCCAGTAGTGGACATTTGGGCACTGAAGCTTTCTTT

cdr3_length: 15
clone_size: NA
j_call: TRBJ1-2
d_call: NA
v_call: TRBV27
cdr3_aa: CASSFSVGTGYGYTF
cdr3_nt: TGTGCCAGCAGTTTCTCGGTTGGCACGGGGTATGGCTACACCTTC

cdr3_length: 14
clone_size: few
j_call: TRBJ2-2
d_call: TRBD1
v_call: TRBV2
cdr3_aa: CASRAGQGSGELFF
cdr3_nt: TGTGCCAGCAGAGCTGGACAGGGCTCCGGGGAGCTGTTTTTT

cdr3_length: 14
clone_size: few
j_call: TRBJ2-3
d_call: TRBD2
v_call: TRBV5-6
cdr3_aa: CASRYGGASDTQYF
cdr3_nt: TGTGCCAGCAGGTACGGGGGGGCCTCAGATACGCAGTATTTT

cdr3_length: 11
clone_size: NA
j_call: TRBJ1-2
d_call: NA
v_call: TRBV20-1
cdr3_aa: CSAPQVNGYTF
cdr3_nt: TGCAGTGCCCCGCAGGTGAATGGCTACACCTTC

cdr3_length: 16
clone_size: once
j_call: TRBJ2-5
d_call: NA
v_call: TRBV11-2
cdr3_aa: CASSLVDPGLLETQYF
cdr3_nt: TGTGCCAGCAGCTTAGTCGACCCAGGGTTATTGGAGACCCAGTACTTC

cdr3_length: 14
clone_size: NA
j_call: TRBJ1-1
d_call: NA
v_call: TRBV19
cdr3_aa: CASSREGQYTEAFF
cdr3_nt: TGTGCCAGTAGCCGGGAGGGGCAGTACACTGAAGCTTTCTTT

cdr3_length: 13
clone_size: NA
j_call: TRBJ2-7
d_call: NA
v_call: TRBV15
cdr3_aa: CATAAGPWGEQYF
cdr3_nt: TGTGCCACCGCGGCGGGCCCATGGGGCGAGCAGTACTTC

cdr3_length: 16
clone_size: NA
j_call: TRBJ1-3
d_call: NA
v_call: TRBV9
cdr3_aa: CASSVGPLAGGNTIYF
cdr3_nt: TGTGCCAGCAGCGTAGGGCCCCTTGCAGGAGGAAACACCATATATTTT

cdr3_length: 13
clone_size: NA
j_call: TRBJ1-2
d_call: NA
v_call: TRBV30
cdr3_aa: CAWSVLPPAGYTF
cdr3_nt: TGTGCCTGGAGTGTACTACCTCCGGCTGGCTACACCTTC

cdr3_length: 14
clone_size: NA
j_call: TRBJ2-1
d_call: NA
v_call: TRBV4-2
cdr3_aa: CASSAGTQGNEQFF
cdr3_nt: TGTGCCAGCAGCGCGGGAACTCAGGGTAATGAGCAGTTCTTC

cdr3_length: 15
clone_size: NA
j_call: TRBJ1-2
d_call: NA
v_call: TRBV25-1
cdr3_aa: CASSGQWTAGTGYTF
cdr3_nt: TGTGCCAGCAGTGGCCAATGGACAGCCGGCACTGGCTACACCTTC

cdr3_length: 18
clone_size: NA
j_call: TRBJ2-6
d_call: NA
v_call: TRBV5-1
cdr3_aa: CASSLAGGIRSGANVLTF
cdr3_nt: TGCGCCAGCAGCTTGGCGGGGGGCATACGCTCTGGGGCCAACGTCCTGACTTTC

cdr3_length: 16
clone_size: NA
j_call: TRBJ2-3
d_call: TRBD2
v_call: TRBV5-1
cdr3_aa: CASSWAGGGGTDTQYF
cdr3_nt: TGCGCCAGCAGCTGGGCGGGAGGAGGAGGGACAGATACGCAGTATTTT

cdr3_length: 15
clone_size: NA
j_call: TRBJ1-2
d_call: NA
v_call: TRBV11-2
cdr3_aa: CASSLDRQNHYGYTF
cdr3_nt: TGTGCCAGCAGCTTAGATCGCCAGAACCACTATGGCTACACCTTC

cdr3_length: 13
clone_size: NA
j_call: TRBJ2-1
d_call: NA
v_call: TRBV9
cdr3_aa: CASSVANFNEQFF
cdr3_nt: TGTGCCAGCAGCGTAGCTAACTTCAATGAGCAGTTCTTC

cdr3_length: 14
clone_size: NA
j_call: TRBJ1-2
d_call: TRBD1
v_call: TRBV18
cdr3_aa: CASSPWDRNYGYTF
cdr3_nt: TGTGCCAGCTCACCATGGGACAGGAACTATGGCTACACCTTC

cdr3_length: 16
clone_size: NA
j_call: TRBJ2-1
d_call: TRBD1
v_call: TRBV12-5
cdr3_aa: CASGSSRQGAGNEQFF
cdr3_nt: TGTGCTAGTGGTTCCTCCCGGCAGGGGGCAGGCAATGAGCAGTTCTTC

cdr3_length: 15
clone_size: NA
j_call: TRBJ2-7
d_call: TRBD1
v_call: TRBV19
cdr3_aa: CASSRSRTGAYEQYF
cdr3_nt: TGTGCCAGTAGCCGAAGTCGGACAGGGGCCTACGAGCAGTACTTC

cdr3_length: 14
clone_size: few
j_call: TRBJ1-5
d_call: NA
v_call: TRBV27
cdr3_aa: CASSLQGLHQPQHF
cdr3_nt: TGTGCCAGCAGTTTACAGGGTTTGCATCAGCCCCAGCATTTT

cdr3_length: 16
clone_size: NA
j_call: TRBJ1-2
d_call: NA
v_call: TRBV15
cdr3_aa: CATSRDGNRVTYGYTF
cdr3_nt: TGTGCCACCAGCAGAGATGGAAACAGGGTAACGTATGGCTACACCTTC

cdr3_length: 15
clone_size: NA
j_call: TRBJ1-1
d_call: NA
v_call: TRBV9
cdr3_aa: CASSVGDGRNTEAFF
cdr3_nt: TGTGCCAGCAGCGTAGGGGACGGGAGGAACACTGAAGCTTTCTTT

cdr3_length: 10
clone_size: NA
j_call: TRBJ2-1
d_call: NA
v_call: TRBV7-3
cdr3_aa: CATADSRRFF
cdr3_nt: TGTGCCACCGCGGACAGTCGGCGGTTCTTC

cdr3_length: 16
clone_size: NA
j_call: TRBJ2-7
d_call: TRBD1
v_call: TRBV5-1
cdr3_aa: CASSPSNGQGTYEQYF
cdr3_nt: TGCGCCAGCAGCCCTTCAAATGGACAGGGGACATACGAGCAGTACTTC

cdr3_length: 17
clone_size: few
j_call: TRBJ2-6
d_call: TRBD1
v_call: TRBV15
cdr3_aa: CATSGDRRLSGANVLTF
cdr3_nt: TGTGCCACCAGCGGGGACAGGAGACTCTCTGGGGCCAACGTCCTGACTTTC

cdr3_length: 14
clone_size: NA
j_call: TRBJ2-7
d_call: NA
v_call: TRBV5-4
cdr3_aa: CASSLAAGGGEQYF
cdr3_nt: TGTGCCAGCAGCTTGGCGGCCGGCGGAGGCGAGCAGTACTTC

cdr3_length: 15
clone_size: NA
j_call: TRBJ1-1
d_call: NA
v_call: TRBV4-1
cdr3_aa: CASSPEGTPNTEAFF
cdr3_nt: TGCGCCAGCAGCCCGGAGGGAACCCCGAACACTGAAGCTTTCTTT

cdr3_length: 13
clone_size: few
j_call: TRBJ1-5
d_call: NA
v_call: TRBV6-5
cdr3_aa: CASRTDSNQPQHF
cdr3_nt: TGTGCCAGCAGGACAGATAGCAATCAGCCCCAGCATTTT

cdr3_length: 13
clone_size: NA
j_call: TRBJ2-3
d_call: NA
v_call: TRBV10-2
cdr3_aa: CASRVPSADTQYF
cdr3_nt: TGCGCCAGCAGAGTACCTAGCGCAGATACGCAGTATTTT

cdr3_length: 19
clone_size: NA
j_call: TRBJ2-1
d_call: TRBD2
v_call: TRBV5-1
cdr3_aa: CASSGTSGGFVLSYNEQFF
cdr3_nt: TGCGCCAGCAGCGGGACTAGCGGGGGTTTTGTTCTCTCCTACAATGAGCAGTTCTTC

cdr3_length: 14
clone_size: once
j_call: TRBJ2-1
d_call: NA
v_call: TRBV7-9
cdr3_aa: CASSPAWDFGEQFF
cdr3_nt: TGTGCCAGCAGCCCAGCCTGGGACTTCGGGGAGCAGTTCTTC

cdr3_length: 16
clone_size: NA
j_call: TRBJ1-5
d_call: NA
v_call: TRBV9
cdr3_aa: CASSRTGQWEIEAQHF
cdr3_nt: TGTGCCAGCAGCCGAACTGGACAGTGGGAAATCGAGGCCCAGCATTTT

cdr3_length: 14
clone_size: NA
j_call: TRBJ1-1
d_call: TRBD1
v_call: TRBV2
cdr3_aa: CASSVTGDLTEAFF
cdr3_nt: TGTGCCAGCAGTGTGACAGGGGATTTGACTGAAGCTTTCTTT

cdr3_length: 15
clone_size: once
j_call: TRBJ2-2
d_call: NA
v_call: TRBV6-6
cdr3_aa: CASSPLRARSGELFF
cdr3_nt: TGTGCCAGCAGCCCCCTGCGGGCGCGGTCCGGGGAGCTGTTTTTT

cdr3_length: 13
clone_size: NA
j_call: TRBJ2-1
d_call: TRBD2
v_call: TRBV29-1
cdr3_aa: CSVWTSGYNEQFF
cdr3_nt: TGCAGCGTTTGGACTAGCGGGTACAATGAGCAGTTCTTC

cdr3_length: 12
clone_size: NA
j_call: TRBJ2-7
d_call: NA
v_call: TRBV30
cdr3_aa: CAWTGSVYEQYF
cdr3_nt: TGTGCCTGGACAGGTAGCGTATACGAGCAGTACTTC